This TCR beta chain was captured in a study of T-cell memory formation after mild COVID-19. Findings and limits, study-wide: Clones contracting day 15 to 85 were balanced CD4/CD8; later expanders leaned CD4+.

Losses at the gene ends were 4 bases for V and 5 bases for J; bases not matched to a gene: 3. The CDR3 consists of 15 residues. Germline V gene data show CDR1 as SGHRS and CDR2 as YFSETQ. This clonotype was seen ten or more times. Its antigen remains unidentified. TCRdb re-derived calls from the 5' RACE reads in MiXCR, one entry per CDR3 protein. The data hold more than 250,000 distinct CDR3 sequences, with roughly a sixth observed a single time. The clonotype was recovered from a man between 18 and 29 years old who had mild COVID-19 (a few samples of this study predate the infection). Cell type and time point are not known. The chain uses TRBV5-1 and TRBJ2-2; 12 nucleotides agree with TRBD2. The sample taken for sequencing was PBMCs or a T cell subset sorted from them (not recorded which). The CDR3 nucleotides are TGCGCCAGCAGCCTGACTAGCGGGGGAACCGGGGAGCTGTTTTTT. It specifies CASSLTSGGTGELFF.